Below, 20 T cell receptor beta chains from the same sample are listed, as sequenced in a study of cytomegalovirus exposure and HLA in healthy donors. In the PCR, 60 Vbeta and 13 Jbeta primers were used. Method: immunoSEQ multiplex PCR; TCRdb's copy keeps in-frame clones and lacks some. The sample consists of about 220,000 clones, about 75% of them appearing once. The specimen sequenced was PBMCs. These receptors were collected from a young woman in good health and CMV-seronegative.

There are a few counts of this clone. The chain has TRBV14 and TRBJ2-1; the D gene is possibly TRBD1 (5 bases). The CDR3 runs to 13 residues. Germline V gives CDR1 SGHDN, CDR2 FVKESK. The ends were cut back, 3 bases at V and 3 bases at J, with 6 bases in the middle. CDR3 nucleotides: TGTGCCAGCAGCCAGGACAACTACAATGAGCAGTTCTTC. This codes for CASSQDNYNEQFF.

The J gene is TRBJ2-3, the V gene TRBV6-1, with 10 bases identical to TRBD2. Germline V gene data show CDR1 as MNHNS and CDR2 as SASEGT. J was trimmed by 4 bases and V by 7 bases; bases with no gene match: 5. The CDR3 is made up of 14 amino acids. CDR3 loop: CASIQRGGSDTQYF. CDR3 in DNA: TGTGCCAGCATCCAGCGGGGGGGGTCAGATACGCAGTATTTT.

The J gene is TRBJ2-3, the V gene TRBV5-1; D gene ambiguous. CDR3 length: 14 amino acids. Trimming took 2 bases from V and 2 from J, leaving 9 bases between them. Germline loops: CDR1 SGHRS, CDR2 YFSETQ. This chain's CDR3 is CASSLGEFTDTQYF. The CDR3 DNA is TGCGCCAGCAGCTTAGGAGAGTTCACAGATACGCAGTATTTT. Looking up the rest from reference TRBV5-1 and TRBJ2-3 gives the full variable domain: KAGVTQTPRYLIKTRGQQVTLSCSPISGHRSVSWYQQTPGQGLQFLFEYFSETQRNKGNFPGRFSGRQFSNSRSEMNVSTLELGDSALYLCASSLGEFTDTQYFGPGTRLTVL.

V and J are TRBV29-1 and TRBJ2-5, with 7 bases lining up with TRBD2. The DNA end is more similar to TRBJ2-7, so the J call may be wrong. Germline CDR1 is SQVTM and CDR2 is ANQGSEA. The CDR3 sequence is 13 residues long. CDR3 sequence reads: CSVETSNNHEQYF. The CDR3, as DNA: TGCAGCGTTGAGACTAGCAATAACCACGAGCAGTACTTC.

The rearrangement links TRBV27 to TRBJ1-2; 8 bases map to TRBD1. The germline CDR1 and CDR2 sequences are MNHEY and SMNVEV (reference sequence). The length of the CDR3 is 15 residues. The junction had 8 bases not matched to a gene; V was cut back by 0 bases and J by 8 bases. The CDR3 here is CASSLSETGVNGYTF. The CDR3 bases are TGTGCCAGCAGTTTATCTGAGACAGGGGTAAACGGCTACACCTTC.

This sequence joins TRBV2 and TRBJ1-2; the D gene is possibly TRBD1 (5 bases). V shed 6 bases and J shed 2 bases, with 13 bases lying between them. Germline V gene sequence: CDR1 SNHLY, CDR2 FYNNEI. CDR3 length equals 14 residues. The CDR3 DNA sequence: TGTGCCAGCAGCCAGGACAAAGGGAACTATGGCTACACCTTC. This sequence encodes CASSQDKGNYGYTF.

Regarding this clone: The same CDR3 can be traced to other DNA sequences in this sample. The rearrangement links TRBV18 to TRBJ1-1, with D possibly TRBD1 on 6 matching bases. With 3 bases removed from V and 3 bases from J, the gap between germline ends came to 11 bases. The CDR3 runs 14 residues. In germline, CDR1 is KGHSH, CDR2 LQKENI. The CDR3 DNA follows: TGTGCCAGCTCACCCAGGGGTGGGGACACTGAAGCTTTCTTT. Its translation: CASSPRGGDTEAFF.

This clone has just a few counts. The same CDR3 can be traced to other DNA sequences in this sample. Here the CDR3 DNA reads TGTGCCAGCTCACGTTCCGGCACAGATACGCAGTATTTT. Amino acids: CASSRSGTDTQYF. The chain uses TRBV18 and TRBJ2-3; D not certain. Germline loops: CDR1 KGHSH, CDR2 LQKENI. Trimming stripped 4 bases from V and 1 base from J, with 6 bases between. The CDR3 is made up of 13 amino acids. Full variable domain (missing parts from reference TRBV18 and TRBJ2-3): NAGVMQNPRHLVRRRGQEARLRCSPMKGHSHVYWYRQLPEEGLKFMVYLQKENIIDESGMPKERFSAEFPKEGPSILRIQQVVRGDSAAYFCASSRSGTDTQYFGPGTRLTVL.

The chain combines TRBV6-1 with TRBJ2-7; D not certain. Germline V gives CDR1 MNHNS, CDR2 SASEGT. V was trimmed by 5 bases and J by 2 bases, leaving 7 bases between them. The CDR3 has 12 residues. CDR3 sequence reads: CASSSSPYEQYF. CDR3 DNA: TGTGCCAGCAGTTCCAGTCCCTACGAGCAGTACTTC.

A word on this clone: The junction shows a germline mismatch at one end, possibly a read error. The chain uses TRBV2 and TRBJ2-1, with a tentative D call TRBD2 (6 bases). This CDR3 is built from 14 residues. Germline CDR1 SNHLY, CDR2 FYNNEI. DNA for the CDR3: TGTGCCAGCGAGGGGAGGACCTCCAACAATGAGCAGTTCTTC. Its translation is CASEGRTSNNEQFF.

This clone came up once. This chain uses TRBV27 with TRBJ2-7; unclear D gene. The CDR3 covers 15 residues. Germline V gene sequence: CDR1 MNHEY, CDR2 SMNVEV (reference sequence). The ends were cut back, 5 bases at V and 1 base at J, with 15 bases in the middle. The CDR3 sequence is CASSVAVNPSYEQYF. DNA of the CDR3: TGTGCCAGCAGTGTGGCAGTGAACCCTTCCTACGAGCAGTACTTC.

This clone was observed a single time. The J gene is TRBJ1-2, the V gene TRBV6-4, with TRBD1 matching 9 bases. CDR1 MRHNA and CDR2 SNTAGT come from the germline V gene. Trimming at V came to 10 bases and at J to 1 base, leaving 10 bases not matched to a gene. The CDR3 sequence is 15 residues long. The CDR3 nucleotides are TGTGCCACCGGCTACAGGGGGCCGATTAACTATGGCTACACCTTC. Translating it yields CATGYRGPINYGYTF.

The chain carries TRBV15 and TRBJ2-5, with a weak D call TRBD2 (5 bases). Gene TRBJ2-7 matches the end of the DNA better, so the J call may be wrong. This CDR3 has 14 residues. Germline CDR1 reads LNHNV; CDR2 reads YYDKDF (reference sequence). CDR3 in amino acids: CATSLARDTYEQYF. As DNA, the CDR3 is TGTGCCACCAGCCTCGCCCGGGATACCTACGAGCAGTACTTC.

J is TRBJ1-1 and V is TRBV6-1; no clear D gene. The CDR3 runs 13 residues. V lost 2 bases and J 6 bases, leaving 10 bases between the germline ends. CDR1 is MNHNS and CDR2 is SASEGT in the germline V gene. CDR3 nucleotide sequence: TGTGCCAGCAGTGAAACTCCGAATCCTGAAGCTTTCTTT. Protein: CASSETPNPEAFF.

The rearrangement joins TRBV30 to TRBJ1-2; maybe TRBD1 (5 bases). The CDR3 loop spans 13 amino acids. CDR1 is GTSNPN, CDR2 SVGIG, per germline (reference sequence). Between the trimmed V and J ends, which lost 4 bases and 14 bases, there was a span of 23 bases. This chain's CDR3 is CAWTYQGSAWWTF. Written as DNA, the CDR3 is TGTGCCTGGACCTACCAGGGAAGCGCCTGGTGGACCTTC.

The chain joins TRBV9 to TRBJ1-6; 7 bases fit TRBD1. Germline V CDR1 and CDR2: SGDLS, YYNGEE. V shed 0 bases and J 10 bases; nucleotides not matched to a gene: 7. This CDR3 comprises 15 residues. CDR3 loop: CASSVDIGGISPLHF. The CDR3 DNA reads as TGTGCCAGCAGCGTAGATATAGGGGGCATCTCACCCCTCCACTTT.

The rearrangement links TRBV5-1 to TRBJ2-1; 14 nucleotides line up with TRBD2. Germline-derived CDR1 and CDR2 are SGHRS and YFSETQ. Trimming cost V 3 bases and J 3 bases; bases outside gene matches: 5. The CDR3 length is 17 residues. Written as DNA, the CDR3 is TGCGCCAGCAGCTCCGGGACTAGCGGGGGTTTCTACAATGAGCAGTTCTTC. This gives the protein CASSSGTSGGFYNEQFF.

The rearrangement joins TRBV4-1 to TRBJ2-7, with D perhaps matching TRBD2 (5 bases). Trimming removed 1 base at V and 3 bases at J, with 13 bases between. CDR3 length: 15 amino acids. Germline CDR1 and CDR2: MGHRA and YSYEKL. The CDR3 DNA sequence: TGCGCCAGCAGCCAAGTTGCCGGGGTTCGCTACGAGCAGTACTTC. Residues: CASSQVAGVRYEQYF.

The CDR3 loop reads CASSESGLAIYEQYF. CDR3 in DNA: TGCGCCAGCAGTGAGTCGGGACTAGCGATCTACGAGCAGTACTTC. This chain connects TRBV10-1 to TRBJ2-7; 10 positions agree with TRBD2. This CDR3 spans 15 amino acids. V trimming: 0 bases; J trimming: 3 bases; junction bases outside the gene matches: 2. The germline V gene has CDR1 WNHNN and CDR2 SYGVQD (reference sequence).

The V call is TRBV19, the J call TRBJ2-1, with 11 bases lining up with TRBD1. Germline V lookup: CDR1 LNHDA, CDR2 SQIVND (reference sequence). V lost 6 bases and J lost 3; bases outside the gene matches: 7. The CDR3 extends over 16 amino acids. The DNA of the CDR3 is TGTGCCAGTAGCAGCCGCGGGACAGGGGGCTACAATGAGCAGTTCTTC. It translates to CASSSRGTGGYNEQFF.